The TCR beta chain described here comes from a study of cytomegalovirus exposure and HLA in healthy donors (dated by TCRdb to 2017 to 2019). With regard to the full study: An earlier analysis of 550 to 700 of the donors reported more than 250 Gb of sequence data and 117 million unique TCR beta sequences from roughly 180 million T cells. An early release that covered about 640 HLA-typed donors contained 300 to 350 gigabases of sequencing data and 80 million or so unique TCR sequences. Of the roughly 390 genotyped donors, approximately 83% fell in the genetic ancestry cluster associated with self-reported Caucasian donors. The study aimed to test whether signatures of past pathogen exposure could be identified by cataloging public T cell receptors. The study used immunosequencing to profile the T cell repertoires of approximately 630 subjects and linked those repertoires to cytomegalovirus serostatus. A separate validation cohort of approximately 130 different subjects was used in addition to the approximately 700-subject first cohort. High-throughput TCR immunosequencing, statistical association of individual TCRs with disease status, and machine learning were combined to predict cytomegalovirus infection status. A later analysis re-examined previously published TCR beta repertoires from 610 or so donors and added high-resolution HLA genotyping to investigate patterns of TCR occurrence. Rather than using new phenotypic data, the later analysis identified candidate immune exposures from TCR beta sequences and from how often those sequences occurred across donors. An earlier analysis of roughly 600 of the donors used high-throughput TCR beta sequencing to judge whether each TCR beta V gene segment behaved as functional or pseudogenic. Alongside the repertoire data, information on donor age, sex, ethnicity and CMV serostatus was compiled. In a later genetic analysis, genome-wide SNP genotypes for about 55% of the roughly 700 donors were used, and that subset was treated as a discovery cohort. Every discovery cohort repertoire had been produced on one sequencing platform. Class I and class II HLA loci were covered by the typing at four-digit resolution. Typing coverage varied by locus: about 629-630 donors for A, B, C, DRB1 and DQB1; roughly 520 for DQA1; nearly 610 for DPA1; some 470 for DPB1. A handful of DR-DQ haplotypes were treated as single units for association and clustering because of strong linkage in the cohort. Across some 400 genotyped donors of the cohort, an average of about 250,000 unique TCR beta nucleotide sequences per donor were sequenced, and roughly 18% of those sequences were non-productive.

On the study overall, not on this receptor specifically: Most TCR sequences were seen in very few donors, while some public TCRs were found in many individuals. Because counts were too low, about 18 rarely observed V segments, including chromosome 9 orphons, were excluded from the earlier analysis of 587 of the donors. Correlated functional status among segregating V segments might reflect linkage disequilibrium, but an unknown experimental factor could not be ruled out. Several of the top co-occurrence clusters appeared to be linked to parvovirus B19, influenza, CMV and Epstein-Barr virus, according to a later analysis. Compared with equally common non-associated chains, HLA-associated TCR beta chains in a later analysis were more clonally expanded and had lower generation probabilities. In a later analysis, the rate of TCR association differed among HLA loci, with DRB1 alleles having the most associated TCRs and HLA-C alleles having the fewest. The study listed 150 to 200 TCR beta chains as associated with cytomegalovirus. CMV serostatus was the only immune exposure information available for the cohort. The presence/absence analyses assumed that sequencing depth was roughly uniform across donors, and that assumption may not be true. A later analysis found that most CMV-associated TCR beta chains appeared HLA-restricted, with HLA associations seemingly driven largely by CMV exposure. In an earlier analysis of around 500 of the donors, most TCR beta V segments appeared in productive rearrangements about 87% or about 30% of the time, broadly matching IMGT annotations. In a later analysis, around 15,000 TCR beta sequences were associated with specific HLA alleles at a false discovery rate of 0.05. Three of the identified cytomegalovirus-associated TCR beta chains were confirmed in vitro to be specific for cytomegalovirus antigens. Assigning TCR associations to individual alleles was difficult when HLA alleles, especially DR and DQ, strongly co-occurred. A cluster of highly shared sequence variants was judged likely to represent a technical artifact of the sequencing pipeline. According to a later genetic analysis, donors in an Asian-associated ancestry cluster had fewer N-insertions in productive TCRs than the approximately 650-donor mean. A further reported finding was that TCR beta sequences accurately predicted the HLA-A and HLA-B alleles for most subjects in the first cohort. V-gene and J-gene trimming of TCR beta chains was associated with a missense DCLRE1C variant in a later genetic analysis, and the association was replicated in an independent cohort. Because the 87-base-pair reads could not distinguish some IMGT-functional V segments, including TRBV6-2 and TRBV6-3, those segments were excluded. This cohort had only TCR beta chains sequenced, and the lack of alpha or paired-chain data limited which features could be detected. In both the original and validation cohorts, the classifier was reported to diagnose cytomegalovirus status with high specificity and sensitivity. According to the authors, the approach could potentially be generalized to other disease states and immunological phenotypes. Because some donors lacked HLA typing at each locus, the association tests relied only on the typed subset.

Concerning this clone: Its antigen target is currently unknown.

The germline V gene gives CDR1 as MNHEY and CDR2 as SVGAGI. From its cysteine to its phenylalanine, the CDR3 spans 13 amino acids. Here the CDR3 DNA is all that survives: 39 bases in frame from base 1. V loses 5 bases of germline sequence and J loses 11 bases, and the interval between the two ends is 19 bases. The library was prepared using the immunoSEQ multiplex PCR assay. A mixture of 60 forward primers for TCR Vbeta segments and 13 reverse primers for TCR Jbeta segments was used in the multiplex PCR. A multiplex PCR assay on genomic DNA amplified the CDR3 region of rearranged TCR beta genes. The amplified TCR beta libraries were sequenced on the Illumina HiSeq System as 87-base-pair reads. Per the original workflow: A later analysis tallied around 87 million unique TCR beta chains across the 650 to 750 repertoires, and 10 million to 11 million of those chains were shared by two or more donors. To remove PCR and sequencing errors, raw reads were error-corrected and collapsed into unique sequences using a nearest-neighbor algorithm that merged closely related sequences. CDR3 sequences were aligned to IMGT reference sequences to assign V, D and J gene segments. For a sequence to be retained, a match of at least six nucleotides to both a V gene segment and a J gene segment was required. A rearrangement was called productive if the CDR3 had no stop codons and remained in frame with V and J, and every other rearrangement was called non-productive. CDR3 was defined according to IMGT convention as the region running from the second conserved V-encoded cysteine to the conserved J-encoded phenylalanine. In an earlier analysis of around 640 of the donors, sequences lacking an unambiguous match to a single V gene segment were excluded. In an earlier analysis of approximately 590 of the donors, V segments were called functional above 56.7% productive rearrangements and were called segregating when the between-donor standard deviation exceeded 5%. A statistical classification framework was built for diagnosing cytomegalovirus status from the catalog of TCR beta chain sequences. V and J gene assignment, in a later analysis, came from comparing TCR nucleotide sequences with IMGT/GENE-DB human TR gene sequences. A later analysis assigned CDR3 sequences and most-parsimonious VDJ recombination scenarios with the TCRdist pipeline. A later analysis defined each TCR beta chain by its CDR3 amino acid sequence plus V-gene family, and excluded reads lacking a unique V-gene family. To address suspected cross-contamination and a sequencing artifact, a later analysis removed roughly 640 highly shared, low-generation-probability nucleotide sequences. In a later analysis, a clonal expansion index for each public chain was calculated from normalized within-repertoire ranks of inferred template counts. In a later analysis, generation probabilities were computed using a VDJ recombination model fitted to out-of-frame rearrangements, and the results were checked against IGoR. In a later analysis, hypergeometric tests were used to score TCR-TCR, TCR-HLA and TCR-CMV co-occurrence, with a repertoire-size bias correction applied to TCR pairs. To estimate false discovery rates, a later analysis permuted the HLA or CMV assignments 20 times. A later analysis grouped co-occurring TCRs with DBSCAN, adding TCRdist sequence similarity when clustering within HLA-allele-positive subsets. Co-occurrence clustering excluded repertoires with fewer than 30,000 or more than 120,000 public chains, plus five with anomalous nucleotide sharing. TCRdb retrieved this table from immuneACCESS and kept in-frame rearrangements only. Not all clones are present; in checked studies, unresolved V genes account for under half, and no reason is known for the remainder. Clonal size and the V and J genes are those of that table, whereas D and trimming came from the DNA. The sample's table covers 200,000 to 250,000 clones. The top ten clones comprise roughly 0.98% of the sample.

The cohort comprised some 700 healthy bone marrow donors. Cohort members were all nominally healthy when sampled, although unrecorded immune exposures were likely present. The donor tested CMV seropositive and was one of the 289 seropositive cohort members. A peripheral blood sample was provided by each donor, and peripheral blood mononuclear cells were used for TCR beta sequencing. The Qiagen DNeasy Blood Extraction Kit was used to extract genomic DNA from the blood cell samples. The clonotype comes from a young woman in good health and CMV-seropositive. Sequencing used PBMCs. Recombination linked TRBV6-5 to TRBJ2-7, with the identity of the D gene unclear. The CDR3 protein is CASSKSTRFKEYF. In nucleotides, the sequence is TGTGCCAGCAGTAAATCGACAAGATTTAAGGAGTACTTC.